This section outlines one T cell receptor (beta chain) sequence together with its context. Its antigen is not identified. The immunoSEQ assay was version 4, run in survey mode. Template was genomic DNA at about 9.8 ng/uL, with up to 1 ug used per sample. Sequencing was performed with immunoSEQ multiplex PCR; in TCRdb, only in-frame clones are kept and a portion is missing. The sample records roughly 34,000 clones, over 80% being singletons. The data are from a study of persistence of HIV-infected CD4 T cells. Cells were stimulated with CMV-infected fibroblast lysates at approximately 10 ug/mL. CD40L/CD69 double-negative CD45RO-high memory CD4+ T cells were collected. The CDR3 spans 16 residues. The V segment lost 6 bases and the J segment 5 bases; nucleotides outside the gene matches: 12. Germline CDR1 is SSHAT and CDR2 is FNYEAQ (reference sequence).

This TCR was sampled from an adult woman with HIV who was CMV-seropositive. The chain combines TRBV7-7 with TRBJ2-5; 10 bases are shared with TRBD2. The sample consisted of CD4+ T cells sorted from PBMCs after 18-hour stimulation, taken from a patient who received antiretroviral therapy. The CDR3 reads CASSPDLAGGGETQYF. CDR3 in DNA: TGTGCCAGCAGTCCGGACTTAGCGGGGGGAGGGGAGACCCAGTACTTC.